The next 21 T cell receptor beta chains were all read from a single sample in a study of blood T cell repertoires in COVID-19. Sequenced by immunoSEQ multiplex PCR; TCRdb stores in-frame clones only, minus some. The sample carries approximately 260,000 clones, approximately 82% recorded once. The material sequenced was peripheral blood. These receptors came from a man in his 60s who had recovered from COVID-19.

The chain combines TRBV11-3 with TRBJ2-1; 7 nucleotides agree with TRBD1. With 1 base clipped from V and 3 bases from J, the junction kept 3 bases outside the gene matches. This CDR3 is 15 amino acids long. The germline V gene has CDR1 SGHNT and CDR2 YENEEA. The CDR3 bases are TGTGCCAGCAGCTTAGGGCAGGGGGTCTACAATGAGCAGTTCTTC. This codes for CASSLGQGVYNEQFF.

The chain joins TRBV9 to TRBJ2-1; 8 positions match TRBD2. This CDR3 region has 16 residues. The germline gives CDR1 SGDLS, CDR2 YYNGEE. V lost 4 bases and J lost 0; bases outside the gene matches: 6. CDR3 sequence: CASSTSGGVSYNEQFF. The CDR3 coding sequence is TGTGCCAGCAGCACCTCCGGGGGGGTCTCCTACAATGAGCAGTTCTTC.

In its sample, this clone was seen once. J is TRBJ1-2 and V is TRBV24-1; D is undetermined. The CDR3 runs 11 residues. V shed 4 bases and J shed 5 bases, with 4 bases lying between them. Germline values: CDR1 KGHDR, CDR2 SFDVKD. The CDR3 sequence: CATSDQYGYTF. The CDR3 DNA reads TGTGCCACCAGTGACCAATATGGCTACACCTTC.

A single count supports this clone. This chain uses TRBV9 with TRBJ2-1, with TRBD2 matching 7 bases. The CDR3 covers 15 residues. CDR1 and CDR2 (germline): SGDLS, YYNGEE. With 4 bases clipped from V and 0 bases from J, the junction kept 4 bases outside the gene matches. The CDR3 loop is CASSTSDLSYNEQFF. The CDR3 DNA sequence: TGTGCCAGCAGCACTAGCGACCTCTCCTACAATGAGCAGTTCTTC.

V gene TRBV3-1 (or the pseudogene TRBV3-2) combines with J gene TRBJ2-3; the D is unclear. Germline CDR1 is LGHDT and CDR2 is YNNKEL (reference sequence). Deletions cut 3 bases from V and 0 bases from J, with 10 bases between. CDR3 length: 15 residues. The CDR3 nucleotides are TGTGCCAGCAGCCAGAATGCCCGGAGCACAGATACGCAGTATTTT. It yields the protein CASSQNARSTDTQYF.

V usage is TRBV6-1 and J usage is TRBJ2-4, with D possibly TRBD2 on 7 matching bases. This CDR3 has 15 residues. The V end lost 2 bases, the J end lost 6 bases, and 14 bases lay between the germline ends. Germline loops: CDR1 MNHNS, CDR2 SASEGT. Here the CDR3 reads CASSERGGLVNIQYF. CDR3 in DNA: TGTGCCAGCAGTGAAAGGGGGGGTTTAGTAAACATTCAGTACTTC.

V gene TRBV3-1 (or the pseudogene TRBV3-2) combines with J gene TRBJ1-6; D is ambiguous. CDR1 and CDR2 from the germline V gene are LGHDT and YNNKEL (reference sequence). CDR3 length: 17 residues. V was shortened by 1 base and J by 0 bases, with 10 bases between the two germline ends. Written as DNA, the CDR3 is TGTGCCAGCAGCCAAGTGCAGGCCGCCTCCTATAATTCACCCCTCCACTTT. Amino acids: CASSQVQAASYNSPLHF.

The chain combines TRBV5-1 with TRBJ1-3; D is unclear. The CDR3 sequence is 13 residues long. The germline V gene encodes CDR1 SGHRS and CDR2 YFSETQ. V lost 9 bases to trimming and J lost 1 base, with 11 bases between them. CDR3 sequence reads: CATRRESGNTIYF. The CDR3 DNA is TGCGCCACCAGGAGGGAGTCTGGAAACACCATATATTTT.

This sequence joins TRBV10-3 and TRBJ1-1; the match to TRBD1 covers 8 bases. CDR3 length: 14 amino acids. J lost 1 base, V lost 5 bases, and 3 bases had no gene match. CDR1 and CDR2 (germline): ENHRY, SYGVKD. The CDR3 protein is CAISRGQENTEAFF. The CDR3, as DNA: TGTGCCATCAGTAGGGGACAGGAGAACACTGAAGCTTTCTTT.

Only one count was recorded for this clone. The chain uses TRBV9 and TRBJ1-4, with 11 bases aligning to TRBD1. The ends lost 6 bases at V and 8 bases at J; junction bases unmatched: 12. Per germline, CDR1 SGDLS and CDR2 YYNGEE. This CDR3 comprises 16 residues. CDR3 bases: TGTGCCAGCACCGAAGGACAGGGGGCGGTGGGGGAAAAACTGTTTTTT. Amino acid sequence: CASTEGQGAVGEKLFF.

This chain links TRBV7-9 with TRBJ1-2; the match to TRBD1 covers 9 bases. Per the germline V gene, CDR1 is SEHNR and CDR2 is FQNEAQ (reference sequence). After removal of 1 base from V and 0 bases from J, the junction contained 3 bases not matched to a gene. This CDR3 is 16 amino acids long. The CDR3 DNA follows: TGTGCCAGCAGCTTAGTGGGACAGGGCACTAACTATGGCTACACCTTC. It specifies CASSLVGQGTNYGYTF.

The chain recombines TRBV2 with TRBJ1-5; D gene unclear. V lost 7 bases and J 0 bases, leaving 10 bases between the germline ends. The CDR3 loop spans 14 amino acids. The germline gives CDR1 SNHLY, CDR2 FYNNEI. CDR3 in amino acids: CASTPGNSNQPQHF. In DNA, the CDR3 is TGTGCCAGCACCCCCGGGAATAGCAATCAGCCCCAGCATTTT.

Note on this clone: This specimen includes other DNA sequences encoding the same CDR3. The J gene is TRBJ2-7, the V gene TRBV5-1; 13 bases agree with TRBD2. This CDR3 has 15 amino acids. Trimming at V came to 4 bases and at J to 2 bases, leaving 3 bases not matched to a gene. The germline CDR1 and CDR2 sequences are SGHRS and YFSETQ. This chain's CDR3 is CASSLGLAGTYEQYF. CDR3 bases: TGCGCCAGCAGCCTGGGACTAGCGGGGACCTACGAGCAGTACTTC.

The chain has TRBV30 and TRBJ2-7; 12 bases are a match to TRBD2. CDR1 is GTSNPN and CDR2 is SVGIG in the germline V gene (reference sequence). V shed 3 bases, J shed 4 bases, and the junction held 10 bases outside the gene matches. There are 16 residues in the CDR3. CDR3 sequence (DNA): TGTGCCTGGAGCTCCGGGACTAGCGGGTTGGGGTACGAGCAGTACTTC. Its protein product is CAWSSGTSGLGYEQYF.

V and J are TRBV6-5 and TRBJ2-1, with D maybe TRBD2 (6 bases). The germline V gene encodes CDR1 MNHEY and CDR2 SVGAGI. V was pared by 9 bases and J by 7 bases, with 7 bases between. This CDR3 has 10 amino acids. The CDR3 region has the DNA TGTGCCAGTGGAGGGAATGAGCAGTTCTTC. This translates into CASGGNEQFF.

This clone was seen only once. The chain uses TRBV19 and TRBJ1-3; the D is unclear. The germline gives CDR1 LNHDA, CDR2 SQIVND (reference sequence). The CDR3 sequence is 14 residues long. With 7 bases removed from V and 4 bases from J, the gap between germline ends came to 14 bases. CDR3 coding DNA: TGTGCCAGTACCCAAGAGCGGCAAGGAAACACCATATATTTT. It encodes CASTQERQGNTIYF. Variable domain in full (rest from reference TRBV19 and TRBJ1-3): DGGITQSPKYLFRKEGQNVTLSCEQNLNHDAMYWYRQDPGQGLRLIYYSQIVNDFQKGDIAEGYSVSREKKESFPLTVTSAQKNPTAFYLCASTQERQGNTIYFGEGSWLTVV.

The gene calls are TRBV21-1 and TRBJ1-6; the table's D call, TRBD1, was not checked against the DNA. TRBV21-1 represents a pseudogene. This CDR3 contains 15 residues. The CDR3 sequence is CASSKDYDSGSPLHF. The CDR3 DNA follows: TGTGCCAGCAGCAAAGATTATGACAGTGGTTCACCCCTCCACTTT.

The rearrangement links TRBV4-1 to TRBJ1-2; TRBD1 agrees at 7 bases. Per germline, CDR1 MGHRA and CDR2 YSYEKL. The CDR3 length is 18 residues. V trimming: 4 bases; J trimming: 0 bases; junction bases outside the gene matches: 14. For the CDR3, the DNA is TGCGCCAGCAGCCTCGGCGGCAGGGGGGCAAAAACTAACTATGGCTACACCTTC. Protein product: CASSLGGRGAKTNYGYTF.

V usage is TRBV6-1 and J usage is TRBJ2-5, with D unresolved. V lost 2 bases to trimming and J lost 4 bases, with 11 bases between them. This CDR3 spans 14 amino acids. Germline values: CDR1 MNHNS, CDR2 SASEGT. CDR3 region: CASSEIGRGETQYF. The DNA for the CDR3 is TGTGCCAGCAGTGAAATTGGCAGAGGAGAGACCCAGTACTTC.

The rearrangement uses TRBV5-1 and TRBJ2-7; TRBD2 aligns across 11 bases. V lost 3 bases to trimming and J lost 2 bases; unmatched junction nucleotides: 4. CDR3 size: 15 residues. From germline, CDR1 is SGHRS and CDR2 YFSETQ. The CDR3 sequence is CASSSGLAATYEQYF. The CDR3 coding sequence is TGCGCCAGCAGCTCGGGACTAGCGGCCACCTACGAGCAGTACTTC.

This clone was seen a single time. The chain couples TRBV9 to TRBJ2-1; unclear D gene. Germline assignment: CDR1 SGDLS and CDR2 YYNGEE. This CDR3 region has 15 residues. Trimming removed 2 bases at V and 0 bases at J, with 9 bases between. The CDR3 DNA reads TGTGCCAGCAGCGTTTTTGCAGGCTCCTACAATGAGCAGTTCTTC. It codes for CASSVFAGSYNEQFF.